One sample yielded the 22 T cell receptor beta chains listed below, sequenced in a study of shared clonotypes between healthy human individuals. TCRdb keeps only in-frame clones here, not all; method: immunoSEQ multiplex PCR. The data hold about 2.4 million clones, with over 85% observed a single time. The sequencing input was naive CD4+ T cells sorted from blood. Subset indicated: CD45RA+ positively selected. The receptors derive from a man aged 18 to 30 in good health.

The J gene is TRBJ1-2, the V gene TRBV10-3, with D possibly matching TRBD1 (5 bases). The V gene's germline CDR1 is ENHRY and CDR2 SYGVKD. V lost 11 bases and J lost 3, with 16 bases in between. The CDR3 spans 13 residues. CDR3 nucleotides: TGTGCCTCGAGCCCGGGGGTTGACTATGGCTACACCTTC. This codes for CASSPGVDYGYTF.

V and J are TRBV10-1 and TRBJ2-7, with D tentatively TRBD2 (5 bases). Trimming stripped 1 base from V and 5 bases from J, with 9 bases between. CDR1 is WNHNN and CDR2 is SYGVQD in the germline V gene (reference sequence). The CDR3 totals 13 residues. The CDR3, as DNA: TGCGCCAGCAGTGAGTATCGGGAAAACGAGCAGTACTTC. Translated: CASSEYRENEQYF.

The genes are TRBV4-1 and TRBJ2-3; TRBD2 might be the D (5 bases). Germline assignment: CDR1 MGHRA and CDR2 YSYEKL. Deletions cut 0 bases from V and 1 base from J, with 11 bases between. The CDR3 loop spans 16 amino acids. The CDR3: CASSQDRARGTDTQYF. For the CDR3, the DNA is TGCGCCAGCAGCCAAGATAGGGCGCGGGGCACAGATACGCAGTATTTT.

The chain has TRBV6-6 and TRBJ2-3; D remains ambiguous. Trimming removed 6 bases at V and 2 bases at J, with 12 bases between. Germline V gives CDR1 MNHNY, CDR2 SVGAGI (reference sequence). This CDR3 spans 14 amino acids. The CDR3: CASSPTRNTDTQYF. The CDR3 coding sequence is TGTGCCAGCAGCCCTACCAGAAACACAGATACGCAGTATTTT.

The CDR3 sequence: CASSPGIRGTEAFF. The DNA for the CDR3 is TGTGCCAGCAGCCCGGGGATTCGGGGGACTGAAGCTTTCTTT. The gene calls are TRBV5-5 and TRBJ1-1; TRBD1 is a possible D gene (5 bases). This CDR3 has 14 residues. Germline V gene lookup returns CDR1 SGHKS and CDR2 YYEKEE (reference sequence). V was clipped by 4 bases and J by 5 bases, with 15 bases between them.

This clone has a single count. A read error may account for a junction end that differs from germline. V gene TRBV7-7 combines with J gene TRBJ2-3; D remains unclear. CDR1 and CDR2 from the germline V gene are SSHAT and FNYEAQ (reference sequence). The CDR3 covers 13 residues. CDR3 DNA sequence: TGTGCTAGCAGCTTTGGGATCACAGATACGCAGTATTTT. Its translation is CASSFGITDTQYF. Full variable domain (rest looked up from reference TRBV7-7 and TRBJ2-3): GAGVSQSPRYKVTKRGQDVTLRCDPISSHATLYWYQQALGQGPEFLTYFNYEAQPDKSGLPSDRFSAERPEGSISTLTIQRTEQRDSAMYRCASSFGITDTQYFGPGTRLTVL.

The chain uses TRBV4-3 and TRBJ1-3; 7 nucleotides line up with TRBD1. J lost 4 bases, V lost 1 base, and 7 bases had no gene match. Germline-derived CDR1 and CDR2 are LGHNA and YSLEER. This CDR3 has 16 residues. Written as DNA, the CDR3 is TGCGCCAGCAGCCAAGTTACAGGGGCTGGCGGAAACACCATATATTTT. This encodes CASSQVTGAGGNTIYF.

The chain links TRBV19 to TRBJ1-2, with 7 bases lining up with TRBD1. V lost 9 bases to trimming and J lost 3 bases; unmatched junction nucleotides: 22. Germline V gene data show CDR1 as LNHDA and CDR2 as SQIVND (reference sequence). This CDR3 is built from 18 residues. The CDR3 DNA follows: TGTGCCAGCCTCGGAGGGACAGATTTGGTATTGAGCGACTATGGCTACACCTTC. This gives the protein CASLGGTDLVLSDYGYTF.

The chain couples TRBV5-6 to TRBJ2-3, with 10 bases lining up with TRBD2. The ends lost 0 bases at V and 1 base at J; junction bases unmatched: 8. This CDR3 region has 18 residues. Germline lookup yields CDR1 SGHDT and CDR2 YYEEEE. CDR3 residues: CASSLAKGTSVRTDTQYF. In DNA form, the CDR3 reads TGTGCCAGCAGCTTGGCCAAAGGGACTAGCGTGCGCACAGATACGCAGTATTTT.

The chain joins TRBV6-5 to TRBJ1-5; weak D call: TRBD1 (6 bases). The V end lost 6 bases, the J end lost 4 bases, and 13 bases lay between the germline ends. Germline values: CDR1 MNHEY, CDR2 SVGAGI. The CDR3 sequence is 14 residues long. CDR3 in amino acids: CASSSGAKNQPQHF. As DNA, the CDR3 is TGTGCCAGCAGCTCGGGGGCGAAGAATCAGCCCCAGCATTTT.

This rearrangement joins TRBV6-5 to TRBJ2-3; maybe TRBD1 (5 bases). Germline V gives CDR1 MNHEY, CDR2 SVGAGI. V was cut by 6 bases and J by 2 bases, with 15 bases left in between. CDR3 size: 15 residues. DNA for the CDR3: TGTGCCAGCAGACCCACAGGTGGGGCCACAGATACGCAGTATTTT. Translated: CASRPTGGATDTQYF.

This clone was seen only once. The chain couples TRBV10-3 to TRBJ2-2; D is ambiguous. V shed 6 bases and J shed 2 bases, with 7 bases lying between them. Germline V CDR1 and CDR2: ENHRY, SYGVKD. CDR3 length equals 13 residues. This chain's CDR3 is CAIRIENTGELFF. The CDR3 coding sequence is TGTGCCATCAGAATAGAAAACACCGGGGAGCTGTTTTTT.

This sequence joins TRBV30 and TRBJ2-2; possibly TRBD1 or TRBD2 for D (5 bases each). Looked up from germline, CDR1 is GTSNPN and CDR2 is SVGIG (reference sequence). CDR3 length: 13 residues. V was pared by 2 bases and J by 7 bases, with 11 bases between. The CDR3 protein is CAWSSRGGGELFF. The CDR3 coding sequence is TGTGCCTGGAGTTCCCGTGGGGGCGGGGAGCTGTTTTTT. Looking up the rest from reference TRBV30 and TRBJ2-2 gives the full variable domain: SQTIHQWPATLVQPVGSPLSLECTVEGTSNPNLYWYRQAAGRGLQLLFYSVGIGQISSEVPQNLSASRPQDRQFILSSKKLLLSDSGFYLCAWSSRGGGELFFGEGSRLTVL.

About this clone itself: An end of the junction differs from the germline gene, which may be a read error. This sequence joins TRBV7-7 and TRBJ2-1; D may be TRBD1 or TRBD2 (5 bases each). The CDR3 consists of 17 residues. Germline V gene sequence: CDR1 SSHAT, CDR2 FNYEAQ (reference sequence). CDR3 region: CASSLANPSGSAYEQFF. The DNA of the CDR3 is TGTGCTAGCAGCTTAGCGAATCCGTCAGGGTCGGCCTATGAGCAGTTCTTC.

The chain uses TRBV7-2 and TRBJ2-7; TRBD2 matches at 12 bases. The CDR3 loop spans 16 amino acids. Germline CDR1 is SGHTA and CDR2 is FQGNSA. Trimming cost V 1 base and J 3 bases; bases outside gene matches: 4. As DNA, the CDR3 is TGTGCCAGCAGCTTAGAAGGACTAGCGGGATACTACGAGCAGTACTTC. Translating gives CASSLEGLAGYYEQYF.

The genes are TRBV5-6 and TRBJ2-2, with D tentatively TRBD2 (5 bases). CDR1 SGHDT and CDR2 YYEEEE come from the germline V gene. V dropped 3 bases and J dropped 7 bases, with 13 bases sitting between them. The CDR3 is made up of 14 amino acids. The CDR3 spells CASSSGKKGGELFF. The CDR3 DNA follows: TGTGCCAGCAGCTCCGGGAAGAAGGGCGGGGAGCTGTTTTTT. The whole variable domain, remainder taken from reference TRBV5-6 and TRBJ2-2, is DAGVTQSPTHLIKTRGQQVTLRCSPKSGHDTVSWYQQALGQGPQFIFQYYEEEERQRGNFPDRFSGHQFPNYSSELNVNALLLGDSALYLCASSSGKKGGELFFGEGSRLTVL.

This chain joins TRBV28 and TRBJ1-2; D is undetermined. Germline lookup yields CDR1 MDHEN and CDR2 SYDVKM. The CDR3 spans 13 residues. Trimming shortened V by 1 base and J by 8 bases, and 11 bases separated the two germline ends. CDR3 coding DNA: TGTGCCAGCAGTTTATCTCTGGGGTCGGGCTACACCTTC. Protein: CASSLSLGSGYTF.

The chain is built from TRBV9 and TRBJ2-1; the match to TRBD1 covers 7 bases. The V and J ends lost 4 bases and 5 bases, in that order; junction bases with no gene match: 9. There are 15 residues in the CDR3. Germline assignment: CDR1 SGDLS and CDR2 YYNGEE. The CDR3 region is CASSPTGQPHNEQFF. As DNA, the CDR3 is TGTGCCAGCAGCCCTACGGGACAGCCCCACAATGAGCAGTTCTTC.

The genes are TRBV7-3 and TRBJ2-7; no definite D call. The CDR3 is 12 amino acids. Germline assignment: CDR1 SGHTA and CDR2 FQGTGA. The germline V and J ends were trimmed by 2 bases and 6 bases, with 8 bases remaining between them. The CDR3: CASSLPITEQYF. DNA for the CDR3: TGTGCCAGCAGCTTACCCATCACCGAGCAGTACTTC.

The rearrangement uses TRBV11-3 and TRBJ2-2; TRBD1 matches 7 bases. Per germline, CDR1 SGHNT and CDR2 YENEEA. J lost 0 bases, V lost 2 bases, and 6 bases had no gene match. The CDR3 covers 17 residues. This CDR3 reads CASSLSRGSANTGELFF. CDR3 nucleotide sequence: TGTGCCAGCAGCTTAAGCAGGGGGTCCGCGAACACCGGGGAGCTGTTTTTT. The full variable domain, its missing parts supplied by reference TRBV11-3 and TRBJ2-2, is EAGVVQSPRYKIIEKKQPVAFWCNPISGHNTLYWYLQNLGQGPELLIRYENEEAVDDSQLPKDRFSAERLKGVDSTLKIQPAELGDSAVYLCASSLSRGSANTGELFFGEGSRLTVL.

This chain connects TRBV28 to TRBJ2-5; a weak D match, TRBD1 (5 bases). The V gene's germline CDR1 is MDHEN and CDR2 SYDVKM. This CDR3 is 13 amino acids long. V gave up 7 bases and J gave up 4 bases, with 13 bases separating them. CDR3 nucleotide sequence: TGTGCCAGCACCGCAGGGTTCCGAGAGACCCAGTACTTC. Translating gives CASTAGFRETQYF.

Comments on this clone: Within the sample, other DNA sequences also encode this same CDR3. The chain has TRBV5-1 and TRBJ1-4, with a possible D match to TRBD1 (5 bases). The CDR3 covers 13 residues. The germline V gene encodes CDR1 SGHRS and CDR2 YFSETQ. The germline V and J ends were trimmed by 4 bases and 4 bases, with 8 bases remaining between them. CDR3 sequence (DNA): TGCGCCAGCAGCAGGGGAGATAATGAAAAACTGTTTTTT. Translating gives CASSRGDNEKLFF.